This T cell receptor (beta chain) appears in the sequencing data of a study of blood T cells in healthy people across ages. Then a second PCR, running about 7 to 11 cycles, was carried out with a sample-barcoded 5' primer and a J-beta primer mix. TCRdb fed the 5' RACE reads into MiXCR, producing one record per CDR3 protein. In the table there are hundreds of thousands of distinct CDR3 sequences, roughly 60% of which are singletons. CDR1 is SGHRS and CDR2 is YFSETQ in the germline V gene. V was trimmed by 1 base and J by 2 bases, leaving 15 bases between them. The CDR3 is 16 amino acids. In this sample, this clonotype turned up a few times.

This sequence joins TRBV5-1 and TRBJ1-2, with D uncertain. This sequence originates from a man aged 25-45 years in good health. The sample comprised blood. The CDR3 is CASSLSVGTPNYGYTF. The CDR3 bases are TGCGCCAGCAGCTTGTCTGTGGGTACACCGAACTATGGCTACACCTTC.